This TCR beta chain was sequenced during a study of long-term antiretroviral therapy in people with HIV. V was pared by 6 bases and J by 6 bases, with 12 bases between. CDR1 and CDR2 from the germline V gene are MNHEY and SMNVEV (reference sequence). CDR3 size: 13 residues. Runs used v3.0 of the immunoSEQ assay and were done at survey level. Data came from immunoSEQ multiplex PCR; TCRdb stores just in-frame clones and leaves some out. The table has 20,000 to 25,000 clones, around four fifths seen once. The gene calls are TRBV27 and TRBJ1-5; D is undetermined. The clonotype originates from a man aged 18 to 29 with HIV. The sample consisted of unsorted PBMCs, taken around 4 years after starting antiretroviral therapy. In DNA, the CDR3 is TGTGCCAGCAGGATCTCTTGGAGTCAGCCCCAGCATTTT. Amino acid sequence: CASRISWSQPQHF.